The 13 T cell receptor beta chains below were found in one sample sequenced in a study of spatial heterogeneity in lung cancer. These receptors are not linked to any known antigen. Time point here: sample taken at primary tumor resection. TCRdb redid the calling of the 5' RACE reads with MiXCR, one entry per CDR3 protein. This table has roughly 3,400 distinct CDR3 sequences, around 30% appearing once. Study-level findings and limits: The study found that expanded intratumoral alpha and beta TCR counts tracked tumor mutation counts.

The source was lung tumor tissue, collected at surgery. The receptors were sampled from a female donor with early-stage non-small cell lung cancer.

This clonotype turned up a few times. The gene calls are TRBV2 and TRBJ2-2; a weak D match, TRBD1 (6 bases). The V and J ends lost 4 bases and 1 base respectively, with 10 bases between them. Germline V gene data show CDR1 as SNHLY and CDR2 as FYNNEI. There are 15 residues in the CDR3. The CDR3 is CASSVDRMNTGELFF. The CDR3 DNA follows: TGTGCCAGCAGTGTTGACAGGATGAACACCGGGGAGCTGTTTTTT.

The DNA for the CDR3 is TGCGCCAGCAGCTTGGACGGGAGCTCCTACAATGAGCAGTTCTTC. It translates to CASSLDGSSYNEQFF. The V gene is TRBV5-1, the J gene TRBJ2-1; the D gene is possibly TRBD2 (6 bases). From germline, CDR1 is SGHRS and CDR2 YFSETQ. With 0 bases removed from V and 0 bases from J, the gap between germline ends came to 7 bases. This CDR3 comprises 15 residues.

The chain links TRBV10-3 to TRBJ2-3, with TRBD2 matching over 9 bases. In germline, CDR1 is ENHRY, CDR2 SYGVKD. V lost 10 bases and J lost 2; bases outside the gene matches: 1. This CDR3 has 12 amino acids. CDR3 coding DNA: TGTGCCACTAGCGGGGACACAGATACGCAGTATTTT. This sequence encodes CATSGDTDTQYF.

The chain is built from TRBV24-1 and TRBJ2-4; D is uncertain. CDR3 size: 12 residues. Germline V gives CDR1 KGHDR, CDR2 SFDVKD. The V end lost 2 bases, the J end lost 2 bases, and 0 bases lay between the germline ends. The CDR3 DNA sequence: TGTGCCACCAGTGATTCCAAAAACATTCAGTACTTC. It is translated as CATSDSKNIQYF.

This sequence joins TRBV10-2 and TRBJ2-1, with D possibly TRBD2 on 5 matching bases. The germline CDR1 and CDR2 sequences are WSHSY and SAAADI. Between the trimmed V and J ends, which lost 3 bases and 2 bases, there was a span of 20 bases. The CDR3 has 18 residues. CDR3: CASSERVGSGLTYNEQFF. In DNA, the CDR3 is TGCGCCAGCAGTGAAAGGGTGGGGAGTGGATTGACCTACAATGAGCAGTTCTTC.

The rearrangement links TRBV6-5 to TRBJ2-2; D ambiguous. Looked up from germline, CDR1 is MNHEY and CDR2 is SVGAGI. This CDR3 is built from 14 residues. Trimming removed 6 bases from V and 0 bases from J, with 8 bases in between. CDR3: CASSPRSNTGELFF. CDR3 nucleotides: TGTGCCAGCAGCCCCAGGTCGAACACCGGGGAGCTGTTTTTT.

This chain links TRBV30 with TRBJ1-1; D not resolved. The CDR3 spans 12 residues. Germline CDR1 and CDR2: GTSNPN and SVGIG (reference sequence). Trimming stripped 7 bases from V and 4 bases from J, with 13 bases between. The CDR3 loop reads CAYQGSTTEAFF. The CDR3 DNA sequence: TGTGCCTACCAAGGGTCAACCACTGAAGCTTTCTTT.

By share of the sample, this clonotype is medium-sized. The chain joins TRBV24-1 to TRBJ2-1; TRBD2 agrees at 11 bases. V shed 5 bases, J shed 7 bases, and the junction held 3 bases outside the gene matches. Germline lookup yields CDR1 KGHDR and CDR2 SFDVKD. The CDR3 runs to 14 residues. CDR3: CATSGLAGRNEQFF. The CDR3 coding sequence is TGTGCCACCAGTGGACTAGCGGGGAGGAATGAGCAGTTCTTC.

The DNA of the CDR3 is TGTGCCAGCAGCCGGGGTAGACAAGAGACCCAGTACTTC. As protein: CASSRGRQETQYF. The gene calls are TRBV7-6 and TRBJ2-5; the D gene is possibly TRBD2 (5 bases). Trimming removed 5 bases at V and 2 bases at J, with 9 bases between. CDR1 is SGHVS, CDR2 FNYEAQ, per germline. The CDR3 spans 13 residues.

By its share, this clonotype is large (0.1 to 1%). This chain connects TRBV28 to TRBJ2-7; 7 positions match TRBD1. With V trimmed by 7 bases and J by 1 base, 10 bases remained unmatched. Germline V lookup: CDR1 MDHEN, CDR2 SYDVKM. This CDR3 region has 15 residues. The CDR3 loop is CASNAGSTGSYEQYF. The DNA for the CDR3 is TGTGCCAGCAATGCCGGGTCGACAGGGTCCTACGAGCAGTACTTC.

The chain has TRBV28 and TRBJ2-6, with D perhaps matching TRBD1 or TRBD2 (5 bases each). The germline V gene encodes CDR1 MDHEN and CDR2 SYDVKM. CDR3 length equals 17 residues. V gave up 5 bases and J gave up 2 bases, with 16 bases separating them. This CDR3 reads CASSDRGWETGANVLTF. The CDR3 DNA reads TGTGCCAGCAGTGATCGGGGCTGGGAAACTGGGGCCAACGTCCTGACTTTC.

This clonotype showed up just a few times. J is TRBJ1-1 and V is TRBV19; perhaps TRBD1 as D (5 bases). Germline V gene lookup returns CDR1 LNHDA and CDR2 SQIVND (reference sequence). With 3 bases removed from V and 1 base from J, the gap between germline ends came to 12 bases. The CDR3 length is 15 residues. The CDR3 DNA is TGTGCCAGTAGTATGGTGAGGGGACGGAACACTGAAGCTTTCTTT. Translation: CASSMVRGRNTEAFF.

Sample share makes this clonotype medium-sized (0.01 to 0.1%). The CDR3 is CASSSDGGADTQYF. The CDR3, as DNA: TGTGCCAGCAGCTCGGACGGGGGGGCAGATACGCAGTATTTT. This sequence joins TRBV7-3 and TRBJ2-3, with 8 positions matching TRBD2. Looked up from germline, CDR1 is SGHTA and CDR2 is FQGTGA. Trimming cost V 4 bases and J 4 bases; bases outside gene matches: 4. This CDR3 has 14 residues.